The rows below give T cell receptor beta chains drawn from one sample of a study of shared clonotypes between healthy human individuals. TCRdb's table, derived via immunoSEQ multiplex PCR, lists solely in-frame clones and lacks some. The sample shows 1.4 million to 1.5 million clones, roughly 96% of them seen only once. The sample comprised naive CD4+ T cells sorted from blood. The receptors originated from a man aged 25-40 years in good health. Both conserved end residues are part of each CDR3. D genes are given only for firm matches. A row's size may be missing; if present it is once, few, many or a size class.

d_call j_call cdr3_length v_call clone_size cdr3_aa cdr3_nt
. TRBJ2-5 15 TRBV27 . CASSLLIGLQETQYF TGTGCCAGCAGTCTATTAATTGGTCTCCAAGAGACCCAGTACTTC
TRBD1 TRBJ1-1 13 TRBV6-1 . CAVLGQPNTEAFF TGTGCCGTACTGGGACAGCCTAACACTGAAGCTTTCTTT
. TRBJ1-3 12 TRBV29-1 . CSAGSGGNTIYF TGCAGCGCCGGGAGTGGAGGAAACACCATATATTTT
. TRBJ1-1 14 TRBV28 . CASNRNRRGTEAFF TGTGCCAGCAATCGAAACCGGAGAGGGACTGAAGCTTTCTTT
. TRBJ2-7 15 TRBV5-5 . CASSLGVAVHYEQYF TGTGCCAGCAGCTTGGGGGTAGCGGTTCACTACGAGCAGTACTTC
. TRBJ2-5 15 TRBV12-5 . CASGFVGLDQETQYF TGTGCTAGTGGTTTTGTGGGGCTGGATCAAGAGACCCAGTACTTC
. TRBJ2-5 14 TRBV7-8 . CASSLVRGQETQYF TGTGCCAGCAGTCTCGTCCGAGGGCAAGAGACCCAGTACTTC
. TRBJ2-5 15 TRBV5-1 . CASSLGHGAEETQYF TGCGCCAGCAGCTTGGGACACGGAGCCGAAGAGACCCAGTACTTC
. TRBJ2-7 14 TRBV28 . CASSDRQQIYEQYF TGTGCCAGCTCGGACCGACAACAGATCTACGAGCAGTACTTC
. TRBJ2-3 13 TRBV9 . CASSPSSTDTQYF TGTGCCAGCAGCCCATCTAGCACAGATACGCAGTATTTT
TRBD1 TRBJ1-5 14 TRBV10-3 once CAIRHTGVGQPQHF TGTGCCATCAGACACACAGGGGTTGGTCAGCCCCAGCATTTT
. TRBJ2-2 15 TRBV18 . CASSPRTTNTGELFF TGTGCCAGCTCACCACGAACAACGAACACCGGGGAGCTGTTTTTT
TRBD2 TRBJ2-5 16 TRBV5-4 . CASSLVVAGGVETQYF TGTGCCAGCAGCTTGGTAGTAGCGGGAGGAGTGGAGACCCAGTACTTC
. TRBJ2-2 15 TRBV2 . CASSPERGFTGELFF TGTGCCAGCAGCCCCGAACGAGGGTTCACCGGGGAGCTGTTTTTT
. TRBJ1-2 15 TRBV6-5 once CASSPSPTANYGYTF TGTGCCAGCAGTCCGTCCCCCACGGCTAACTATGGCTACACCTTC
TRBD2 TRBJ2-5 16 TRBV28 . CASSVGSGNLKKTQYF TGTGCCAGCAGTGTCGGTAGCGGGAATCTAAAAAAGACCCAGTACTTC
. TRBJ2-1 15 TRBV7-9 . CASSPRGSGENEQFF TGTGCCAGCAGCCCCCGGGGGTCAGGGGAAAATGAGCAGTTCTTC
. TRBJ2-7 14 TRBV7-6 once CASSGTGLRYEQYF TGTGCCAGCAGTGGAACCGGCCTACGATACGAGCAGTACTTC
TRBD1 TRBJ1-2 13 TRBV6-1 . CASRRTGEDGYTF TGTGCCAGCAGACGGACAGGGGAAGATGGCTACACCTTC
. TRBJ2-5 14 TRBV6-5 . CASSYSASGETQYF TGTGCCAGCAGTTACTCGGCCTCCGGGGAGACCCAGTACTTC
. TRBJ1-5 13 TRBV28 . CASRGGSNQPQHF TGTGCCAGCAGAGGGGGATCGAATCAGCCCCAGCATTTT
TRBD1 TRBJ1-2 15 TRBV5-1 . CASANLGTGGYGYTF TGCGCCAGCGCTAATTTGGGGACAGGGGGCTATGGCTACACCTTC
. TRBJ2-7 14 TRBV10-3 . CAISESTGGGEQYF TGTGCCATCAGTGAGTCTACAGGAGGTGGCGAGCAGTACTTC
. TRBJ2-2 16 TRBV28 . CASSDRGQRNTGELFF TGTGCCAGCAGTGACCGGGGTCAACGAAACACCGGGGAGCTGTTTTTT
. TRBJ1-3 19 TRBV4-1 . CASSQDLWSGGLKGNTIYF TGCGCCAGCAGCCAAGATTTGTGGAGTGGGGGGCTAAAGGGAAACACCATATATTTT